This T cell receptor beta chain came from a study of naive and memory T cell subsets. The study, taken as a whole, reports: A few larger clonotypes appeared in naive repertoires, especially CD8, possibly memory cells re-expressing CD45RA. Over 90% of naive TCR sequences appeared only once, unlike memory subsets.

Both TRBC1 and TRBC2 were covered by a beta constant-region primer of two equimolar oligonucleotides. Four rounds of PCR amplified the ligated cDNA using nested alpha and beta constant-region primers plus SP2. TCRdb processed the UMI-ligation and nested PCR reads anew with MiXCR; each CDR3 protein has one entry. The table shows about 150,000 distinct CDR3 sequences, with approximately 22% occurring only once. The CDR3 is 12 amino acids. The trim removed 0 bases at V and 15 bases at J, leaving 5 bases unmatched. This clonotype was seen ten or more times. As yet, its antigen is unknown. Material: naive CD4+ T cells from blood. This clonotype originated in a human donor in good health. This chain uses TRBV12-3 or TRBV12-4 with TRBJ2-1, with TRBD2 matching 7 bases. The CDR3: CASSLAGGPLFF. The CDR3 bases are TGTGCCAGCAGTTTAGCGGGAGGGCCTCTGTTCTTC.